Sequencing of this TCR beta chain was carried out in a study of PD-1 blockade in mismatch repair-deficient tumors. Turning to the study itself: Patients had approximately 12 mismatch repair-deficient cancer types and were previously treated and progressing.

The table came from immunoSEQ multiplex PCR; TCRdb's copy has only in-frame clones and leaves some out. This table holds approximately 38,000 clones, 79% found once. PCR or immunohistochemistry showed mismatch repair deficiency in every enrolled patient. This clonotype originated in an adult with mismatch repair-deficient cancer. Source: peripheral blood, taken 4 weeks after starting pembrolizumab.

The CDR3 reads CASSVEAGEENEQFF. CDR3 sequence (DNA): TGTGCCAGCAGCGTAGAAGCGGGAGAAGAAAATGAGCAGTTCTTC. This rearrangement joins TRBV9 to TRBJ2-1, with 8 positions matching TRBD2. The CDR3 is made up of 15 amino acids. Germline values: CDR1 SGDLS, CDR2 YYNGEE. V gave up 0 bases and J gave up 7 bases; unmatched junction bases: 6.